This T cell receptor (beta chain) was observed in a study of blood T cell repertoires in COVID-19. For the study at large: From the United States, Italy and Spain came samples of acute and convalescent COVID-19. Sources were T cells, B-cell-depleted T cells, or PBMCs; the material itself was cDNA or gDNA.

CDR1 and CDR2 from the germline V gene are MNHEY and SMNVEV (reference sequence). There are 18 residues in the CDR3. The V gene lost 3 bases and the J gene lost 2 bases, with 17 bases spanning the gap. Authors' processing steps: Cell counts per sample came from amplifying reference gene primers. Profiled with immunoSEQ multiplex PCR; TCRdb holds only in-frame clones, not every one. V, J and clone size were drawn from that table, and D and trimming were deduced from the DNA. The sample includes some 40,000 clones, roughly 78% seen only once; the top ten take roughly 17%. The sequenced material came from peripheral blood. The sequence came from a man aged 70 or older with acute or convalescent COVID-19. V usage is TRBV27 and J usage is TRBJ1-6, with a possible D match to TRBD1 (6 bases). CDR3 DNA: TGTGCCAGCAGTTTCTTGGGTCGGGGGGCGGCCTATAATTCACCCCTCCACTTT. It encodes CASSFLGRGAAYNSPLHF.